This T cell receptor (beta chain) was sequenced during a study of shared clonotypes between healthy human individuals. Method: immunoSEQ multiplex PCR; TCRdb's copy keeps in-frame clones and lacks some. The sample contains some 2.1 million clones, roughly 95% of which appear only once. On this clone: Its matching antigen is unknown.

Study findings and constraints: A few donors had 5% to 6.5% of their naive CD4 clonotypes in common.

The V end lost 2 bases, the J end lost 7 bases, and 5 bases lay between the germline ends. The CDR3 runs to 12 residues. Germline V gene data show CDR1 as SGHTA and CDR2 as FQGNSA. This chain uses TRBV7-2 with TRBJ2-2; D may be TRBD1 (5 bases). What was sequenced was naive CD4+ T cells sorted from blood. Subset of the sample: CD45RA+ positively selected. The TCR sequence derives from a man aged 18 to 30 in good health. CDR3 amino acids: CASSLRGGELFF. The CDR3 bases are TGTGCCAGCAGCTTAAGGGGCGGGGAGCTGTTTTTT.